A selection of T cell receptor beta chains follows, all from one sample in a study of OX40 agonist ivuxolimab in advanced cancers. The table came from immunoSEQ multiplex PCR; TCRdb's copy has only in-frame clones and leaves some out. The table records about 64,000 clones, more than 85% of them present only once. The sequenced sample was CD4+ or CD8+ T cells sorted from blood, obtained in a trial of the OX40 agonist ivuxolimab. These receptor sequences come from an adult with an advanced solid tumor such as melanoma, head and neck, liver or kidney cancer. Each CDR3 is given with its conserved first and last residue. D genes are given only for firm matches. Rows give clone size only sometimes, using once, few, many, or a class for an expanded clone.

abundance | j_gene | v_gene | d_gene | CDR3aa | CDR3nt
- | TRBJ2-2 | TRBV19 | TRBD1 | CASSPLEGQGLTGELFF | TGTGCCAGTAGTCCCCTTGAGGGACAGGGCCTCACCGGGGAGCTGTTTTTT
- | TRBJ2-3 | TRBV19 | - | CASSIWQGKDTQYF | TGTGCCAGTAGTATTTGGCAGGGAAAAGATACGCAGTATTTT
- | TRBJ2-5 | TRBV5-1 | - | CASSFVGRNQETQYF | TGCGCCAGCAGCTTCGTTGGGAGAAACCAAGAGACCCAGTACTTC
- | TRBJ2-1 | TRBV29-1 | TRBD2 | CSVEAGGLAGLYNEQFF | TGCAGCGTTGAAGCTGGGGGACTAGCGGGTCTATACAATGAGCAGTTCTTC
- | TRBJ2-1 | TRBV29-1 | - | CSVEDLGQINEQFF | TGCAGCGTTGAAGATCTAGGGCAGATCAATGAGCAGTTCTTC
- | TRBJ2-7 | TRBV18 | - | CASSPSNEQYF | TGTGCCAGCTCACCATCTAACGAGCAGTACTTC
once | TRBJ2-1 | TRBV7-9 | - | CASSFAGLAGNEQFF | TGTGCCAGCAGCTTCGCGGGACTGGCAGGCAATGAGCAGTTCTTC
- | TRBJ2-5 | TRBV9 | - | CASSVAGQNKETQYF | TGTGCCAGCAGCGTAGCCGGACAGAACAAAGAGACCCAGTACTTC
- | TRBJ1-4 | TRBV6-5 | - | CASSYSGTKNEKLFF | TGTGCCAGCAGTTATTCAGGGACCAAAAATGAAAAACTGTTTTTT
- | TRBJ2-6 | TRBV7-9 | - | CASSLAQSGANVLTF | TGTGCCAGCAGCTTAGCCCAGTCTGGGGCCAACGTCCTGACTTTC
once | TRBJ2-1 | TRBV18 | TRBD2 | CASSPRLAGEREQFF | TGTGCCAGCTCACCACGGCTAGCGGGAGAACGCGAGCAGTTCTTC
- | TRBJ2-7 | TRBV30 | - | CAWSVVNHEQYF | TGTGCCTGGAGTGTAGTTAATCACGAGCAGTACTTC
- | TRBJ2-3 | TRBV6-1 | - | CASSARVPDTQYF | TGTGCCAGCAGTGCGAGAGTTCCAGATACGCAGTATTTT
- | TRBJ2-6 | TRBV27 | TRBD1 | CASTSGQMSGANVLTF | TGTGCCAGCACCTCGGGACAGATGTCTGGGGCCAACGTCCTGACTTTC
- | TRBJ2-1 | TRBV2 | TRBD2 | CASSEQAGGYNEQFF | TGTGCCAGCAGTGAACAAGCGGGAGGGTACAATGAGCAGTTCTTC
- | TRBJ2-6 | TRBV28 | - | CASTTQGSLGANVLTF | TGTGCCAGCACCACACAGGGTTCGCTAGGGGCCAACGTCCTGACTTTC
- | TRBJ1-2 | TRBV11-3 | - | CASSLEGRDGYYGYTF | TGTGCCAGCAGCTTAGAGGGCCGGGACGGTTATTATGGCTACACCTTC
few | TRBJ2-7 | TRBV5-8 | TRBD2 | CASSPGTSGTYEQYF | TGTGCCAGCAGCCCAGGGACTAGCGGGACCTACGAGCAGTACTTC
- | TRBJ1-5 | TRBV5-1 | - | CASSPGTVGGNQPQHF | TGCGCCAGCAGCCCCGGTACTGTTGGTGGCAATCAGCCCCAGCATTTT
- | TRBJ2-3 | TRBV18 | - | CASSRERADTQYF | TGTGCCAGCTCTAGGGAACGGGCAGATACGCAGTATTTT
few | TRBJ2-1 | TRBV5-8 | - | CASSLQGSSYNEQFF | TGTGCCAGCAGCTTACAAGGGTCCTCCTACAATGAGCAGTTCTTC
- | TRBJ2-7 | TRBV7-2 | - | CASSLGTTIRYEQYF | TGTGCCAGCAGCTTAGGGACTACTATCCGCTACGAGCAGTACTTC
- | TRBJ1-3 | TRBV10-1 | - | CASRGDTGNTIYF | TGCGCCAGCAGAGGGGATACTGGAAACACCATATATTTT
- | TRBJ2-3 | TRBV5-1 | TRBD2 | CASRREGRPDTQYF | TGCGCCAGCAGGCGGGAGGGCCGTCCAGATACGCAGTATTTT
- | TRBJ1-3 | TRBV5-6 | TRBD1 | CASNLRGTGLNTIYF | TGTGCCAGCAATTTGCGAGGGACAGGGCTTAACACCATATATTTT
few | TRBJ1-1 | TRBV30 | TRBD1 | CAWSGGQFSSEAFF | TGTGCCTGGAGTGGGGGACAGTTTTCGTCTGAAGCTTTCTTT
- | TRBJ2-3 | TRBV30 | - | CAWKQYTDTQYF | TGTGCCTGGAAACAGTACACAGATACGCAGTATTTT